This is a list of T cell receptor beta chains from one sample in a study of regulatory T cells in long-lasting Graves disease. TCRdb processed the multiplex PCR reads anew with MiXCR; each CDR3 protein has one entry. Among approximately 560,000 distinct CDR3 sequences, 15% to 20% were seen once, and the ten largest hold around 12%. Another study also made use of these data, one on T cells in Graves' hyperthyroidism and ophthalmopathy.

Material: peripheral blood mononuclear cells (PBMCs), obtained at new diagnosis, from a patient treated with antithyroid drugs. The receptors stem from a man between 18 and 29 years old with Graves disease. CDR3s include the opening cysteine and the closing phenylalanine or tryptophan. The D gene is left open where the match is weak. Where a row states a size, it is once, few, many or the class of an expanded clone; other rows omit it.

>TRBV7-2|TRBJ2-3|NA|many
TGTGCCAGCAGCTCACCCCTTGGAGATACGCAGTATTTT
CASSSPLGDTQYF
>TRBV27|TRBJ2-3|NA|NA
TGTGCCAGCAGTTTACATAACAACGCAGATACGCAGTATTTT
CASSLHNNADTQYF
>TRBV12-3/TRBV12-4|TRBJ2-7|NA|many
TGTGCCAGCAGTCTTTACAGGCGCGAGCAGTACTTC
CASSLYRREQYF
>TRBV5-1|TRBJ1-1|NA|many
TGCGCCAGCAGCCCGGGGGGGACAAGCAACACTGAAGCTTTCTTT
CASSPGGTSNTEAFF
>TRBV25-1|TRBJ2-2|NA|NA
TGTGCCAGCACTTGGGAGGCCGGGGAGCTGTTTTTT
CASTWEAGELFF
>TRBV20-1|TRBJ1-2|TRBD1|NA
TGCAGTGCTAGAATCCAGCGACAGGGGGGGAGCGGCTACACCTTC
CSARIQRQGGSGYTF
>TRBV11-2|TRBJ2-1|NA|NA
TGTGCCAGCAGCTTAGGGGTTGGTCCCGGGGAGGTGAGAAATGAGCAGTTCTTC
CASSLGVGPGEVRNEQFF
>TRBV5-1|TRBJ2-3|NA|many
TGTGCCAGCAGCTACCCGGGACGGGGGACTGATACGCAGTATTTT
CASSYPGRGTDTQYF
>TRBV14|TRBJ2-5|NA|once
TGTGCCAGCAGCCCCACCACAGGGTTTTTCCAAGAGACCCAGTACTTC
CASSPTTGFFQETQYF
>TRBV4-1|TRBJ1-2|NA|few
TGTGCCAGCAGCCAACTTAGCGGAGTGGTTTATGGCTACACCTTC
CASSQLSGVVYGYTF
>TRBV28|TRBJ2-7|TRBD1|many
TGTGCCAGCAGTCCCTACTTGACAGGGCTCGAGCAGTACTTC
CASSPYLTGLEQYF
>TRBV12-3/TRBV12-4|TRBJ2-5|NA|many
TGTGCCAGCAGTCCCCAGGCCCAAGAGACCCAGTACTTC
CASSPQAQETQYF
>TRBV6-1|TRBJ2-5|NA|few
TGTGCCAGCAGTGGAGGTCAATCACAAGAGACCCAGTACTTC
CASSGGQSQETQYF
>TRBV3-1|TRBJ2-4|NA|few
TGTGCCAGCAGCCAAAGGACTGTGCAAAACATTCAGTACTTC
CASSQRTVQNIQYF
>TRBV13|TRBJ2-3|NA|many
TGTGCCAGCATTGAGGCTAGCGGCACAGATACGCAGTATTTT
CASIEASGTDTQYF
>TRBV3-1|TRBJ1-1|NA|many
TGTGCCAGCAGCCAGGGTTCGACTGAAGCTTTCTTT
CASSQGSTEAFF
>TRBV9|TRBJ2-1|TRBD2|NA
TGTGCCAGCAGCGTAGGGACTAGCGGGAGGGCCCATGAGCAGTTCTTC
CASSVGTSGRAHEQFF
>TRBV28|TRBJ2-1|NA|many
TGTGCCAGCAGTTTAAAGTGGGATGAGCAGTTCTTC
CASSLKWDEQFF
>TRBV7-7|TRBJ2-5|NA|few
TGTGCTAGCAGCCCTCTCAACCCAGGCCCTGGGGAAGCACGATACTTC
CASSPLNPGPGEARYF
>TRBV19|TRBJ1-5|TRBD1|once
TGTGCCAGTAGTATACCGGGACAGGGACAGCCCCAGCATTTT
CASSIPGQGQPQHF
>TRBV20-1|TRBJ2-1|NA|NA
TGCAGTGCATTGCGCTTGAGGGGGGATGAGCAGTTCTTC
CSALRLRGDEQFF
>TRBV6-2/TRBV6-3|TRBJ2-5|NA|many
TGTGCCAGCAGTGAGCGGCTCCAAGAGACCCAGTACTTC
CASSERLQETQYF
>TRBV3-1|TRBJ2-2|NA|NA
TGTGCCAGCAGCCGGACAGAAGCGGGCCTGGACGGGGAGCTGTTTTTT
CASSRTEAGLDGELFF
>TRBV5-1|TRBJ2-5|NA|NA
TGTGCCAGCAGCACCCCGGGTGGGGGCTACAATGAGCGGTTCTTC
CASSTPGGGYNERFF
>TRBV20-1|TRBJ1-5|NA|NA
TGCAGTGCTTCCCGCCGGGACGCAAGCAATCAGCCCCAGCATTTT
CSASRRDASNQPQHF
>TRBV4-1|TRBJ2-1|TRBD2|NA
TGCGCCAGCAGCCAAGTCAAGGGACTAGCGGGAGAAGGGGGTGAGCAGTTCTTC
CASSQVKGLAGEGGEQFF
>TRBV2|TRBJ1-1|NA|many
TGTGCCAGCAACTATCAGGGGAACACTGAAGCTTTCTTT
CASNYQGNTEAFF